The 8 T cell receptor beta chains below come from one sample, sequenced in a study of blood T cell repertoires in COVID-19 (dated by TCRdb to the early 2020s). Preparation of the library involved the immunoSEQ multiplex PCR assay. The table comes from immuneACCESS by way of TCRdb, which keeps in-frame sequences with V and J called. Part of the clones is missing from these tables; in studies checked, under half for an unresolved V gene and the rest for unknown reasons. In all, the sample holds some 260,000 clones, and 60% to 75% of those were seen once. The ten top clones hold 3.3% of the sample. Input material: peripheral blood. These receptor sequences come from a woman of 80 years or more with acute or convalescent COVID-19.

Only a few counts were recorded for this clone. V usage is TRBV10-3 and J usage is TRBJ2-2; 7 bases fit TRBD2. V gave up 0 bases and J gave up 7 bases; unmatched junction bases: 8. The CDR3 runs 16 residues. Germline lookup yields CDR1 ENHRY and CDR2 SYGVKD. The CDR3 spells CAISESTREELGELFF. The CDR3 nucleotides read TGTGCCATCAGTGAGTCGACCCGGGAGGAACTCGGGGAGCTGTTTTTT.

CDR3 DNA: TGTGCCAGCAGTTCTAACGGCGGGGAGCTGTTTTTT. It encodes CASSSNGGELFF. The chain combines TRBV2 with TRBJ2-2; D is undetermined. Per the germline V gene, CDR1 is SNHLY and CDR2 is FYNNEI. V was pared by 5 bases and J by 7 bases, with 8 bases between. The CDR3 sequence is 12 residues long. The variable domain in full, with the rest retrieved from reference TRBV2 and TRBJ2-2, is EPEVTQTPSHQVTQMGQEVILRCVPISNHLYFYWYRQILGQKVEFLVSFYNNEISEKSEIFDDQFSVERPDGSNFTLKIRSTKLEDSAMYFCASSSNGGELFFGEGSRLTVL.

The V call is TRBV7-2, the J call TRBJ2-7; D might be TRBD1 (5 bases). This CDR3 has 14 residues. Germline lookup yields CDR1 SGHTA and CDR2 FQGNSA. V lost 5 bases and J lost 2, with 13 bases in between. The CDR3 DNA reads TGTGCCAGCAGCCCTGGGGCAGGGCCCTACGAGCAGTACTTC. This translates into CASSPGAGPYEQYF.

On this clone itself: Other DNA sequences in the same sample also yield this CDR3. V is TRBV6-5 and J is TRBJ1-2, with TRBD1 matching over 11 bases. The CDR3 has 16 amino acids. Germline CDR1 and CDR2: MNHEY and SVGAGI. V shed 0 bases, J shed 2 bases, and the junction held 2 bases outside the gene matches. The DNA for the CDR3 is TGTGCCAGCAGTTACTCTCGGACAGGGGGCAACTATGGCTACACCTTC. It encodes CASSYSRTGGNYGYTF.

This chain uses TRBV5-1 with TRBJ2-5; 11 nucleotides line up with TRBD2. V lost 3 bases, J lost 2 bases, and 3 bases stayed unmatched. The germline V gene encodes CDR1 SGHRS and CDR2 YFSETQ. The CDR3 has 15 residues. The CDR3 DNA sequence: TGCGCCAGCAGCTGGGGGACTAGCGGTCAAGAGACCCAGTACTTC. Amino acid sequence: CASSWGTSGQETQYF.

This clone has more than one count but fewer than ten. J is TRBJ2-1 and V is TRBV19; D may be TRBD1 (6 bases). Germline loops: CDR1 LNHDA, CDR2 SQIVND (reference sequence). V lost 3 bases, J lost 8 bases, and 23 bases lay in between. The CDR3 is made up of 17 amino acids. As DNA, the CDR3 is TGTGCCAGTAGTATTCACCGGTTGGACACAGGGAGCCATGAGCAGTTCTTC. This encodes CASSIHRLDTGSHEQFF.

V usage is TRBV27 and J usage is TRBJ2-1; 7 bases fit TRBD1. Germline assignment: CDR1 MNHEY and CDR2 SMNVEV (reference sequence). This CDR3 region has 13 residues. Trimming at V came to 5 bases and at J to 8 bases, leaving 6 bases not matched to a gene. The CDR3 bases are TGTGCCAGCAGTCGCCAACAGGGGCATGAGCAGTTCTTC. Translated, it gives CASSRQQGHEQFF.

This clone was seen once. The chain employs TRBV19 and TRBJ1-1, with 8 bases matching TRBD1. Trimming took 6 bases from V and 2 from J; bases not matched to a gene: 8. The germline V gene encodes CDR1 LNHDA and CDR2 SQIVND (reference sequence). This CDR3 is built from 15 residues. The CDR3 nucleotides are TGTGCCAGTAGAAACCAGCAGGGGGCCAACACTGAAGCTTTCTTT. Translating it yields CASRNQQGANTEAFF.